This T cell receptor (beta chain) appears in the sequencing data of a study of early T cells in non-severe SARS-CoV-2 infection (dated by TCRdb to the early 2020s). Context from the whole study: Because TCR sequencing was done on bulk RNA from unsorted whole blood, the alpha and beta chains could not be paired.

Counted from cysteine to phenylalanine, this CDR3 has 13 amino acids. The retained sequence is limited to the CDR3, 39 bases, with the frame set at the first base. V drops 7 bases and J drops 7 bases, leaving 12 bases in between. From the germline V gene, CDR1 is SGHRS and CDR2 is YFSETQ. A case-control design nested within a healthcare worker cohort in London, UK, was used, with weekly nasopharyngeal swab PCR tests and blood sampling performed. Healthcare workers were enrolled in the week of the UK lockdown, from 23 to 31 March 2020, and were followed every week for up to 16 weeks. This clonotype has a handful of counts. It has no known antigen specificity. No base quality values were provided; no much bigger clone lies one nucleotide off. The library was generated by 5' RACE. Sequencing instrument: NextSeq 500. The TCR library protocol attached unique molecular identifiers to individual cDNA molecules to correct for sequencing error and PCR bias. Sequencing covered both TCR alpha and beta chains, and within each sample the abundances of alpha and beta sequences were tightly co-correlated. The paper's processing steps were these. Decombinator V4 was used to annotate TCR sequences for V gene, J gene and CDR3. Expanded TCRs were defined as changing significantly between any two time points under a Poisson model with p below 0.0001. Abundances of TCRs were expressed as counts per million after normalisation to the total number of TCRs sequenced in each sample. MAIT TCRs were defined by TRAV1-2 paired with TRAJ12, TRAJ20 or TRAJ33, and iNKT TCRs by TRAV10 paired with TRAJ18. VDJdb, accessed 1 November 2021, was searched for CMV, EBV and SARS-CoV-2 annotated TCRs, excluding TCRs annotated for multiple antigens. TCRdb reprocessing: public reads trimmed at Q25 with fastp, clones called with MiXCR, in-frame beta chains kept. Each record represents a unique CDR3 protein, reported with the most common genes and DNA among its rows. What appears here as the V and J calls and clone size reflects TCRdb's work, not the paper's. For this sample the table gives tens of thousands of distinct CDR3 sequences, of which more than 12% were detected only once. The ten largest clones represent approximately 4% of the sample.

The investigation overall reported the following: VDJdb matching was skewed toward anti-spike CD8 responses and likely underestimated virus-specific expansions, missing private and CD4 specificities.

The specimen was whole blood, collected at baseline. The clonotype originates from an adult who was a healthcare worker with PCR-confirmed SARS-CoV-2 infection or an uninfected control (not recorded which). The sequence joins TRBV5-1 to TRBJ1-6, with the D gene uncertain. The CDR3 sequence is CASGLLENSPLHF. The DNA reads TGCGCCAGCGGGTTATTGGAGAATTCACCCCTCCACTTT. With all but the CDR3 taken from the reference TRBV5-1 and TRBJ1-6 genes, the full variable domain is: KAGVTQTPRYLIKTRGQQVTLSCSPISGHRSVSWYQQTPGQGLQFLFEYFSETQRNKGNFPGRFSGRQFSNSRSEMNVSTLELGDSALYLCASGLLENSPLHFGNGTRLTVT.